Described below is a single TCR beta chain sequence and its context. Antigen: not known. PCR primers comprised 60 Vbeta and 13 Jbeta primers. Clones were read by immunoSEQ multiplex PCR, and TCRdb kept only the in-frame ones, dropping some. The sample lists some 250,000 clones; more than 75% were seen once. This entry belongs to a study of cytomegalovirus exposure and HLA in healthy donors. On the study more broadly: Early released data comprised around 80 million unique TCRs from HLA-typed donors.

Overall study findings and caveats: For presence/absence analyses, sequencing depth was assumed to be roughly uniform across donors. In a later analysis, a genetic analysis reported fewer productive-TCR N-insertions in an Asian-associated ancestry cluster than the cohort average. For most subjects, TCR beta sequences were reported to predict HLA-A and HLA-B alleles with accuracy.

Trimming stripped 5 bases from V and 7 bases from J, with 9 bases between. Germline CDR1 and CDR2: LNHDA and SQIVND (reference sequence). There are 12 residues in the CDR3. The TCR sequence derives from a woman aged 40 to 55 in good health and CMV-seropositive. This rearrangement joins TRBV19 to TRBJ1-5; D is ambiguous. The sequenced sample was PBMCs. CDR3 amino acids: CASSWERQPQHF. The CDR3 DNA follows: TGTGCCAGTAGTTGGGAGCGGCAGCCCCAGCATTTT.